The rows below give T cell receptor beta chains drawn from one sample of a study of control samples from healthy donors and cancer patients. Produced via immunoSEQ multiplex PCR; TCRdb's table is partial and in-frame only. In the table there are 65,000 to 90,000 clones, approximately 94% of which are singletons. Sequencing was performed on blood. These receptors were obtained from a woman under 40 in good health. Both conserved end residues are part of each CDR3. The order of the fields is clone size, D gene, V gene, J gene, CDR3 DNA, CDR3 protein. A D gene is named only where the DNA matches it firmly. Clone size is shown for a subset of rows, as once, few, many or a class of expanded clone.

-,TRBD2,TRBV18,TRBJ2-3,TGTGCCAGCTCACCAGCCCCACGGCGGGGGAGCACAGATACGCAGTATTTT,CASSPAPRRGSTDTQYF
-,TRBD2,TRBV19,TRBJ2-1,TGTGCCAGTAGTGGGTCAGGACTAGCGGGGAGCGATGAGCAGTTCTTC,CASSGSGLAGSDEQFF
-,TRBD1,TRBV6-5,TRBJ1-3,TGTGCCACCTGGGACAGGAGCTCTGGAAACACCATATATTTT,CATWDRSSGNTIYF
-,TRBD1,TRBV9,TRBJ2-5,TGTGCCAGCAGCGTTGGACAGGGGGGAGAGACCCAGTACTTC,CASSVGQGGETQYF
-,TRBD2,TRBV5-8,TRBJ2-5,TGTGCCAGCAGCTCCGGACTAGCCCGGGAGACCCAGTACTTC,CASSSGLARETQYF
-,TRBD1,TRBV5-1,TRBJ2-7,TGCGCCAGCAGCTCTTGGGACAGAGACTACGAGCAGTACTTC,CASSSWDRDYEQYF
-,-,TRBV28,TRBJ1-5,TGTGCCAGCAGTTTAGGACAGAATCAGCCCCAGCATTTT,CASSLGQNQPQHF
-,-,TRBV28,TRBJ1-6,TGTGCCAGCAGTTCCGGGCTCAGACCCCTCCACTTT,CASSSGLRPLHF
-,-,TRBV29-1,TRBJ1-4,TGCAGCTTCGCCGCGCTTGCAACTAATGAAAAACTGTTTTTT,CSFAALATNEKLFF
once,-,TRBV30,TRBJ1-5,TGTGCCTGGAGGCGAGGGGGTCCAGGGGACAATCAGCCCCAGCATTTT,CAWRRGGPGDNQPQHF
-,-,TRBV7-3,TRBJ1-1,TGTGCCAGCAGCCTAGGGATATTGAACACTGAAGCTTTCTTT,CASSLGILNTEAFF
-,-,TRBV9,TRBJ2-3,TGTGCCAGCAGCGTAGTTATGAGCGCGGATACGCAGTATTTT,CASSVVMSADTQYF
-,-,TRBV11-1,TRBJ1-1,TGTGCCAGCAGCTTAGTGTCTCGGCCAGCTTTCTTT,CASSLVSRPAFF
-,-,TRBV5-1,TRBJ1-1,TGCGCCAGCAGCCCGCAAGGCACTGAAGCTTTCTTT,CASSPQGTEAFF
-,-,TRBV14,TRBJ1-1,TGTGCCAGCAGCCACGCCACTGAAGCTTTCTTT,CASSHATEAFF
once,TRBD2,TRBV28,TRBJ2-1,TGTGCCAGCAGCCTATATAGTGGGACTAGCGGGGGGAAGTTCTTC,CASSLYSGTSGGKFF
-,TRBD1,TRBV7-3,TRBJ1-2,TGTGCCAGCAGCCTGACAGGGGAGAACTATGGCTACACCTTC,CASSLTGENYGYTF
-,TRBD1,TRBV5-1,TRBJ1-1,TGCGCCAGCAGCTCCGGGACAGTCGGCACTGAAGCTTTCTTT,CASSSGTVGTEAFF
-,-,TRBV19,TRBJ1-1,TGTGCCACTGAAGTGGGGAACACTGAAGCTTTCTTT,CATEVGNTEAFF
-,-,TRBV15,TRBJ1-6,TGTGCCACCAGCATTCACTCCTATAATTCACCCCTCCACTTT,CATSIHSYNSPLHF
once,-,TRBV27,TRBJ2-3,TGTGCCAGCCGTGCGGGGACAGCTCGCCCCACAGATACGCAGTATTTT,CASRAGTARPTDTQYF
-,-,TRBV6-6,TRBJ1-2,TGTGCCAGCAGTTACTCCGTATCCCACAGGGATGGCTACACCTTC,CASSYSVSHRDGYTF
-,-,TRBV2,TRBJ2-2,TGTGCCAGCAGTGAATTTCAGGGAAGCACCGGGGAGCTGTTTTTT,CASSEFQGSTGELFF
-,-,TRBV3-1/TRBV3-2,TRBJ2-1,TGTGCCAGCAGCCAACTTCGGGACGGGTACAATGAGCAGTTCTTC,CASSQLRDGYNEQFF
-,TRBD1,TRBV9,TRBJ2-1,TGTGCCAGCAGCGTGAGCAGGGGGCTTGAGCAGTTCTTC,CASSVSRGLEQFF
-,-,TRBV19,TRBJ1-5,TGTGCCAGTAGTTCAACGGCACATCAGCCCCAGCATTTT,CASSSTAHQPQHF